The 12 T cell receptor beta chains given below trace back to one sample, sequenced in a study of blood T cell repertoires in COVID-19. TCRdb's table, derived via immunoSEQ multiplex PCR, lists solely in-frame clones and lacks some. Among about 480,000 clones listed, 88% were seen once. Sequencing input: PBMCs or T cells enriched from blood (not recorded which). All receptors come from a woman between 35 and 50 years old who had recovered from COVID-19.

The rearrangement links TRBV19 to TRBJ1-5, with D unclear. Germline assignment: CDR1 LNHDA and CDR2 SQIVND (reference sequence). The CDR3 consists of 14 residues. Trimming left V 7 bases short and J 4 bases short, with 14 bases between. This CDR3 is CASNSNLWNQPQHF. The CDR3 DNA is TGTGCCAGTAACAGTAATCTCTGGAATCAGCCCCAGCATTTT.

DNA for the CDR3: TGTGCCACCAGTAATCAGGAGACCCAGTACTTC. Protein product: CATSNQETQYF. The V call is TRBV15, the J call TRBJ2-5, with unresolved D. With 6 bases removed from V and 5 bases from J, the gap between germline ends came to 7 bases. The CDR3 runs 11 residues. Germline V gives CDR1 LNHNV, CDR2 YYDKDF (reference sequence).

The chain couples TRBV29-1 to TRBJ1-1, with TRBD1 matching 7 bases. Germline CDR1 is SQVTM and CDR2 is ANQGSEA. There are 14 residues in the CDR3. With V trimmed by 4 bases and J by 1 base, 6 bases remained unmatched. Here the CDR3 DNA reads TGCAGCGTTGGAAAGGGACAGTCGAACACTGAAGCTTTCTTT. Protein product: CSVGKGQSNTEAFF.

The chain recombines TRBV27 with TRBJ1-5; D unresolved. This CDR3 is 13 amino acids long. Trimming pared 4 bases from V and 5 bases from J, leaving 9 bases between. CDR1 and CDR2 from the germline V gene are MNHEY and SMNVEV (reference sequence). The CDR3 DNA sequence: TGTGCCAGCAGTTATACTGTCGATCAGCCCCAGCATTTT. Its protein is CASSYTVDQPQHF.

This clone was recorded only once. The chain couples TRBV5-1 to TRBJ2-1; TRBD2 agrees at 7 bases. The germline gives CDR1 SGHRS, CDR2 YFSETQ. The CDR3 contains 17 residues. V shed 0 bases and J 1 base; nucleotides not matched to a gene: 7. The CDR3 is CASSLDGAGASYNEQFF. The CDR3 DNA reads as TGCGCCAGCAGCTTGGACGGGGCGGGAGCATCCTACAATGAGCAGTTCTTC.

The CDR3 here is CASSPRAGLETQYF. CDR3 DNA sequence: TGTGCCAGCAGCCCACGGGCAGGGTTGGAGACCCAGTACTTC. The rearrangement links TRBV3-1 (or the pseudogene TRBV3-2) to TRBJ2-5; maybe TRBD1 (5 bases). The CDR3 totals 14 residues. V lost 4 bases, J lost 5 bases, and 14 bases lay in between. The germline CDR1 and CDR2 sequences are LGHDT and YNNKEL (reference sequence).

This clone was observed a handful of times. The chain uses TRBV4-3 and TRBJ1-4, with 8 bases matching TRBD1. The CDR3 has 18 residues. The V gene end was trimmed by 4 bases and the J gene end by 1 base; junction bases not matched to a gene: 11. Per the germline V gene, CDR1 is LGHNA and CDR2 is YSLEER. CDR3 coding DNA: TGCGCCAGCAGCCCAGGGGGCGCACATTACGGAACTAATGAAAAACTGTTTTTT. This translates into CASSPGGAHYGTNEKLFF.

The table lists this clone with a count of one. J is TRBJ1-4 and V is TRBV5-1; tentatively, D is TRBD1 (5 bases). The CDR3 sequence is 15 residues long. V was clipped by 2 bases and J by 3 bases, with 11 bases between them. Per the germline V gene, CDR1 is SGHRS and CDR2 is YFSETQ. The DNA for the CDR3 is TGCGCCAGCAGCTTAGAAGACAGCTCTAATGAAAAACTGTTTTTT. Translation gives CASSLEDSSNEKLFF. Supplemented by reference TRBV5-1 and TRBJ1-4, the full variable domain reads KAGVTQTPRYLIKTRGQQVTLSCSPISGHRSVSWYQQTPGQGLQFLFEYFSETQRNKGNFPGRFSGRQFSNSRSEMNVSTLELGDSALYLCASSLEDSSNEKLFFGSGTQLSVL.

This chain links TRBV6-4 with TRBJ1-6; D perhaps matches TRBD1 (6 bases). V lost 0 bases and J lost 1, with 10 bases in between. Germline assignment: CDR1 MRHNA and CDR2 SNTAGT. The CDR3 covers 17 residues. This CDR3 is CASSDSTGSSYNSPLHF. The CDR3 DNA reads TGTGCCAGCAGTGACTCTACAGGGTCGTCCTATAATTCACCCCTCCACTTT.

J is TRBJ1-2 and V is TRBV18, with 11 bases that match TRBD1. The germline V gene has CDR1 KGHSH and CDR2 LQKENI. Germline trimming cut 5 bases from V and 2 bases from J; bases unmatched to any gene: 13. The CDR3 is 18 amino acids. The CDR3 is CASSSTLFGQGANYGYTF. As DNA, the CDR3 is TGTGCCAGCTCATCCACTCTATTCGGACAGGGGGCGAACTATGGCTACACCTTC. The complete variable domain, with remaining parts taken from reference TRBV18 and TRBJ1-2, reads NAGVMQNPRHLVRRRGQEARLRCSPMKGHSHVYWYRQLPEEGLKFMVYLQKENIIDESGMPKERFSAEFPKEGPSILRIQQVVRGDSAAYFCASSSTLFGQGANYGYTFGSGTRLTVV.

This clone has a single count. This chain joins TRBV4-3 and TRBJ2-7, with D hard to call. The ends were cut back, 1 base at V and 3 bases at J, with 16 bases in the middle. This CDR3 region has 16 residues. The germline gives CDR1 LGHNA, CDR2 YSLEER. CDR3 sequence (DNA): TGCGCCAGCAGCCAAGCGAACGAGGTAGTTCTCTACGAGCAGTACTTC. It translates to CASSQANEVVLYEQYF.

The CDR3 spells CASSFTGVINIQYF. The CDR3 DNA is TGTGCCAGCAGCTTCACGGGAGTGATAAACATTCAGTACTTC. V is TRBV5-6 and J is TRBJ2-4; possible D gene TRBD2, 6 bases. The CDR3 runs to 14 residues. V was trimmed by 2 bases and J by 6 bases, leaving 12 bases between them. Germline values: CDR1 SGHDT, CDR2 YYEEEE.